The clone carrying this T cell receptor (beta chain) was observed a few times. Per the original methods: For nucleated cells, counts were estimated from reference gene primer amplification. The method was immunoSEQ multiplex PCR; TCRdb's version includes in-frame clones alone and lacks a portion of them. The D gene and trimming were derived from the DNA, and the V and J assignments and clone size from that table. The table has 300,000 to 450,000 clones, 80% to 90% seen once. This sample was taken from a study of blood T cell repertoires in COVID-19. Study-level information: The origin of the acute and convalescent COVID-19 samples was the United States, Italy and Spain.

Seattle's cohort entered during active infection and was followed longitudinally. This CDR3 spans 15 amino acids. The V end lost 0 bases, the J end lost 5 bases, and 9 bases lay between the germline ends. The germline V gene has CDR1 SGHRS and CDR2 YFSETQ. Input material: peripheral blood. The rearrangement joins TRBV5-1 to TRBJ1-6; maybe TRBD1 (6 bases). The receptor was derived from a woman between 25 and 40 years old with COVID-19, enrolled during active disease. The CDR3 DNA reads TGCGCCAGCAGCTTGGGCGACAGGAATAATTCACCCCTCCACTTT. It is translated as CASSLGDRNNSPLHF.